This T cell receptor beta chain emerged from a study of monozygotic twins with inflammatory bowel disease. Notes on the study in general: Especially with disease activity, IBD patients had fewer clonotypes in common with others than healthy twins did. Data gave no support to a single strong signal or clonotype associated with IBD.

Note on this clonotype: What it binds is unknown.

Generation of cDNA took place in eight separate reactions per sample. The template-switching step introduced UMIs that carried a 6-nucleotide sample barcode. TCRdb reprocessed the 5' RACE reads; each CDR3 protein has one entry and no DNA is given. The table lists fewer than 400,000 distinct CDR3 sequences, with 5.5% to 6.5% in the top ten. Germline CDR1 and CDR2: SQVTM and ANQGSEA. This CDR3 contains 14 residues. The chain links TRBV29-1 to TRBJ2-7; TCRdb returns TRBD2, unconfirmable since there is no DNA. This clonotype was obtained from a human donor with ulcerative colitis or Crohn's disease, or a healthy co-twin of an affected twin (not recorded which). What was sequenced was blood. CDR3 sequence: CSVDKHGGAQEQYF.